These 11 T cell receptor beta chains were all obtained from the same sample, sequenced in a study of blood T cell repertoires in COVID-19. Generated by immunoSEQ multiplex PCR, the TCRdb table keeps only in-frame clones and is missing some. The sample holds tens of thousands of clones, approximately 85% seen once. Specimen: peripheral blood. The receptors here all came from a man in his 60s with acute or convalescent COVID-19.

This clone has a handful of counts. The chain has TRBV9 and TRBJ2-1, with 8 bases lining up with TRBD2. Germline CDR1 reads SGDLS; CDR2 reads YYNGEE. The V and J ends lost 3 bases and 10 bases, in that order; junction bases with no gene match: 12. This CDR3 contains 15 residues. CDR3 in amino acids: CASSAFSGAIQEQFF. The CDR3 DNA is TGTGCCAGCAGCGCCTTTAGCGGGGCCATCCAAGAGCAGTTCTTC.

The genes are TRBV30 and TRBJ1-3; D remains unclear. With 3 bases removed from V and 3 bases from J, the gap between germline ends came to 12 bases. There are 14 residues in the CDR3. CDR1 is GTSNPN, CDR2 SVGIG, per germline (reference sequence). The CDR3, as DNA: TGTGCCTGGAGACCGGGAGGGCGTGGAAACACCATATATTTT. Its protein is CAWRPGGRGNTIYF.

This clone was counted a few times. The chain uses TRBV6-1 and TRBJ1-5; TRBD1 matches at 8 bases. Germline loops: CDR1 MNHNS, CDR2 SASEGT. This CDR3 contains 16 residues. Trimming cost V 4 bases and J 0 bases; bases outside gene matches: 5. The CDR3 spells CASSAGGQVSNQPQHF. CDR3 DNA: TGTGCCAGCAGTGCGGGGGGACAGGTTAGCAATCAGCCCCAGCATTTT.

V and J are TRBV9 and TRBJ2-3, with 8 nucleotides matching TRBD1. This CDR3 is 16 amino acids long. Germline lookup yields CDR1 SGDLS and CDR2 YYNGEE. With 3 bases clipped from V and 3 bases from J, the junction kept 9 bases outside the gene matches. CDR3 bases: TGTGCCAGCAGCGCCCCGACAGGGGCTGGAACAGATACGCAGTATTTT. It specifies CASSAPTGAGTDTQYF.

This clone was detected a few times. This chain connects TRBV29-1 to TRBJ1-1, with 8 bases lining up with TRBD1. CDR1 and CDR2 from the germline V gene are SQVTM and ANQGSEA. This CDR3 region has 14 residues. J gave up 4 bases and V 6 bases, and 10 bases lay outside the gene matches. The chain's CDR3 is CSVQGAKSATEAFF. Here the CDR3 DNA reads TGCAGCGTGCAGGGGGCGAAATCCGCCACTGAAGCTTTCTTT.

This sequence joins TRBV7-2 and TRBJ2-3; 7 positions match TRBD2. The CDR3 contains 17 residues. The J segment lost 4 bases and the V segment lost 6 bases, leaving 16 bases of the junction unmatched. Per germline, CDR1 SGHTA and CDR2 FQGNSA. CDR3 protein: CASRISSLAAGSDTQYF. As DNA, the CDR3 is TGTGCCAGCAGAATTAGCTCCCTAGCGGCCGGGTCAGATACGCAGTATTTT.

This clone was seen once. The chain is built from TRBV20-1 and TRBJ1-1, with D tentatively TRBD1 (5 bases). V shed 3 bases and J shed 6 bases, with 17 bases lying between them. CDR3 length equals 14 residues. Germline V gives CDR1 DFQATT, CDR2 SNEGSKA (reference sequence). The CDR3 region is CSASSSGGEAEAFF. CDR3 bases: TGCAGTGCTAGTAGCTCGGGGGGAGAGGCTGAAGCTTTCTTT.

The chain links TRBV19 to TRBJ1-1; D is possibly TRBD1 (5 bases). V was clipped by 5 bases and J by 4 bases, with 20 bases between them. Germline CDR1 is LNHDA and CDR2 is SQIVND (reference sequence). The CDR3 runs to 16 residues. The CDR3 region is CASSSRGQRKGTEAFF. CDR3 sequence (DNA): TGTGCCAGTAGTTCGCGGGGCCAAAGGAAGGGCACTGAAGCTTTCTTT.

V is TRBV5-5 and J is TRBJ1-1; D gene unclear. The CDR3 length is 14 residues. Germline loops: CDR1 SGHKS, CDR2 YYEKEE (reference sequence). Between the trimmed V and J ends, which lost 4 bases and 10 bases, there was a span of 20 bases. The DNA for the CDR3 is TGTGCCAGCAGCCTAAATGTGATGGGCATTGGAGCTTTCTTT. It yields the protein CASSLNVMGIGAFF.

To note about this clone: An end of the junction differs from the germline gene, which may be a read error. The V call is TRBV28, the J call TRBJ1-5; 7 nucleotides match TRBD1. CDR3 length: 15 amino acids. The germline gives CDR1 MDHEN, CDR2 SYDVKM. CDR3 DNA sequence: TGTGCCAGCGGCCTCTACAGGGGCGGCAACCAGCCCCAGCATTTT. The encoded protein is CASGLYRGGNQPQHF.

The chain couples TRBV6-5 to TRBJ2-7, with D possibly TRBD2 on 5 matching bases. V lost 0 bases to trimming and J lost 3 bases, with 9 bases between them. CDR3 length: 14 residues. Germline CDR1 and CDR2: MNHEY and SVGAGI. This CDR3 is CASSYSGLDYEQYF. CDR3 nucleotides: TGTGCCAGCAGTTACTCCGGACTGGACTACGAGCAGTACTTC.